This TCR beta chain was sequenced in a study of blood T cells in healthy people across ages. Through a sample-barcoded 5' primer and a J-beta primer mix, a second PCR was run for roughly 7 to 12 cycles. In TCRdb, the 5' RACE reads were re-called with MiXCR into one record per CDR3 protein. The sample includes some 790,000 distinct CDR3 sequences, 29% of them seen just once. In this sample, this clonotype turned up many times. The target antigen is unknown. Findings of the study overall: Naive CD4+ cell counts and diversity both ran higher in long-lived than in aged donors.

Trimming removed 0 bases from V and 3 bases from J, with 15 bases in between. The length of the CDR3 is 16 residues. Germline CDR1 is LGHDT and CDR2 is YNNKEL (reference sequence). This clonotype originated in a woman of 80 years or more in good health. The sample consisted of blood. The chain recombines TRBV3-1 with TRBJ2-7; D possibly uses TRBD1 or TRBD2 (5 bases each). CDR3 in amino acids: CASSQEGRQIFYEQYF. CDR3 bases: TGTGCCAGCAGCCAAGAGGGACGTCAAATTTTCTACGAGCAGTACTTC.